This T cell receptor beta chain was recovered during a study of blood T cell repertoires in COVID-19. Study-level background: Spain, Italy and the United States supplied samples that represented acute and convalescent COVID-19.

The study drew participants aged about 18 to 95 years from about two dozen US areas. The repertoire was sequenced with immunoSEQ multiplex PCR; TCRdb's copy has only in-frame clones and lacks some. The sample has approximately 300,000 clones, over 75% seen once. The CDR3 has 16 residues. The V gene lost 7 bases and the J gene lost 2 bases, with 15 bases spanning the gap. Germline V lookup: CDR1 SEHNR, CDR2 FQNEAQ (reference sequence). The sequenced material came from PBMCs or T cells enriched from blood (not recorded which). The clonotype comes from a woman between 18 and 29 years old who had recovered from COVID-19. This chain joins TRBV7-9 and TRBJ1-6, with no clear D. The CDR3: CASTRHRGTYNSPLHF. The CDR3 coding sequence is TGTGCCAGCACCCGCCACCGGGGAACCTATAATTCACCCCTCCACTTT.